Listed below are T cell receptor beta chains from one sample, sequenced in a study of blood T cells in healthy people across ages. TCRdb redid the calling of the 5' RACE reads with MiXCR, one entry per CDR3 protein. The profile covers some 860,000 distinct CDR3 sequences, with about 61% appearing a single time and around 24% taken by the ten largest. Specimen: blood. The receptor source for this set is a man aged 40-50 years in good health. CDR3s leave out the opening cysteine and the closing phenylalanine or tryptophan. The order of the fields is J gene, CDR3 length, D gene, V gene, CDR3 protein. D genes are given only for firm matches.

J: TRBJ1-5
length: 9
D: .
V: TRBV29-1
CDR3: SVGYDQPQH

J: TRBJ2-5
length: 14
D: .
V: TRBV5-5
CDR3: ASNLPKKGAQETQY

J: TRBJ1-5
length: 11
D: .
V: TRBV27
CDR3: ASSPLDGQPQH

J: TRBJ2-3
length: 9
D: .
V: TRBV2
CDR3: ASRPADTQY

J: TRBJ2-1
length: 14
D: .
V: TRBV4-3
CDR3: ASSRGAGGRYNEQF

J: TRBJ2-2
length: 16
D: TRBD2
V: TRBV10-3
CDR3: AISEDGTSGPNTGELF

J: TRBJ2-2
length: 14
D: TRBD1
V: TRBV7-2
CDR3: ASSSNRDRLAGELF

J: TRBJ2-1
length: 15
D: TRBD2
V: TRBV4-3
CDR3: AGSQGGLLAGAYEQF

J: TRBJ2-4
length: 13
D: .
V: TRBV13
CDR3: ASSPRAHAKNIQY

J: .
length: 12
D: .
V: TRBV7-3
CDR3: ASSLSFYRRTQY

J: TRBJ2-1
length: 15
D: TRBD2
V: TRBV6-2/TRBV6-3
CDR3: ASSYSRGGRTRDEQF

J: TRBJ1-6
length: 11
D: TRBD1
V: TRBV6-5
CDR3: ANGQGGDSPLH

J: TRBJ2-3
length: 12
D: .
V: TRBV11-3
CDR3: ASSALLSTDTQY

J: TRBJ2-7
length: 15
D: TRBD1
V: TRBV4-1
CDR3: ASSQAVTGGGPYEQY

J: TRBJ2-7
length: 12
D: .
V: TRBV5-4
CDR3: ASSFWAGSYEQY

J: TRBJ1-2
length: 12
D: .
V: TRBV7-2
CDR3: ASTTGTLSGGYT

J: TRBJ2-4
length: 14
D: .
V: TRBV6-6
CDR3: ASSLTGTLAKNIQY

J: TRBJ2-7
length: 14
D: .
V: TRBV18
CDR3: ASSPPGWADSYEQY

J: TRBJ2-7
length: 12
D: .
V: TRBV14
CDR3: ASSQVWPTYEQY

J: TRBJ2-7
length: 13
D: .
V: TRBV5-1
CDR3: ASSLRAAGAYEQY

J: TRBJ2-5
length: 12
D: .
V: TRBV12-3/TRBV12-4
CDR3: ASSPQTYQETQY

J: TRBJ1-5
length: 13
D: .
V: TRBV6-1
CDR3: ASSDLAGGNQPQH

J: TRBJ2-1
length: 11
D: TRBD2
V: TRBV20-1
CDR3: SARTSGRNEQF

J: TRBJ2-3
length: 17
D: TRBD1
V: TRBV12-3/TRBV12-4
CDR3: ASKVRTGQDYRSTDTQY

J: TRBJ2-5
length: 10
D: .
V: TRBV6-6
CDR3: ASSPPDNEQY

J: .
length: 12
D: .
V: TRBV11-2
CDR3: ASSLNSGSSEQY

J: TRBJ2-5
length: 11
D: .
V: TRBV10-3
CDR3: AISPMGQETQY

J: TRBJ2-5
length: 15
D: TRBD2
V: TRBV15
CDR3: ATSRGLAGPRSEAQY

J: TRBJ2-5
length: 13
D: .
V: TRBV29-1
CDR3: SVVSGVGFRETQY

J: TRBJ2-5
length: 18
D: .
V: TRBV28
CDR3: ASSFRGYGVWGSDQETQY

J: TRBJ2-5
length: 13
D: .
V: TRBV9
CDR3: ASSVGTTSQETQY

J: TRBJ1-5
length: 11
D: .
V: TRBV6-1
CDR3: ASSESGTGPQH